Presented here are 18 T cell receptor beta chains from one specimen sequenced in a study of Graves' ophthalmopathy and Graves' hyperthyroidism. For repertoire sequencing, the TCR beta CDR3 regions were amplified from RNA transcripts. In the first round, RT-PCR was carried out with HTBI primers, and a multiplex PCR formed the second round. TCRdb re-derived calls from the multiplex PCR reads in MiXCR, one entry per CDR3 protein. Among some 400,000 distinct CDR3 sequences listed, 15% to 20% were seen once. Sequencing used peripheral blood. Source of these receptors: a woman aged 18-30 years with Graves' ophthalmopathy.

CDR3 nucleotide sequence: TGCGCCAGCAGCTTAAAGGAAGGGGGCCACACTGAAGCTTTCTTT. Its protein is CASSLKEGGHTEAFF. The rearrangement links TRBV5-1 to TRBJ1-1; TRBD1 agrees at 7 bases. In germline, CDR1 is SGHRS, CDR2 YFSETQ. After removal of 2 bases from V and 3 bases from J, the junction contained 7 bases not matched to a gene. There are 15 residues in the CDR3.

The chain joins TRBV29-1 to TRBJ1-2; unclear D gene. The CDR3 covers 12 residues. Germline V gene data show CDR1 as SQVTM and CDR2 as ANQGSEA. The V end lost 4 bases, the J end lost 3 bases, and 9 bases lay between the germline ends. CDR3 region: CSVVSGYYGYTF. CDR3 nucleotide sequence: TGCAGCGTTGTGTCCGGGTACTATGGCTACACCTTC.

The rearrangement links TRBV6-1 to TRBJ1-3, with a weak D call TRBD1 (5 bases). Germline CDR1 is MNHNS and CDR2 is SASEGT. CDR3 length: 13 amino acids. V lost 8 bases and J lost 3, with 11 bases in between. CDR3 residues: CASGRGGGNTIYF. The CDR3 DNA reads as TGTGCCAGCGGACGGGGGGGTGGAAACACCATATATTTT.

This clonotype showed up many times. V and J are TRBV6-4 and TRBJ2-4, with D maybe TRBD1 (5 bases). Between the trimmed V and J ends, which lost 1 base and 7 bases, there was a span of 23 bases. The CDR3 is 18 residues long. Germline loops: CDR1 MRHNA, CDR2 SNTAGT. The CDR3 DNA reads as TGTGCCAGCAGTGACTACCCTTATCTGGGGCAGGTCGTGAACATTCAGTACTTC. Translating it yields CASSDYPYLGQVVNIQYF.

This clonotype was counted many times. The rearrangement uses TRBV20-1 and TRBJ2-7, with D possibly called TRBD1 or TRBD2 (5 bases each). Germline V gene sequence: CDR1 DFQATT, CDR2 SNEGSKA (reference sequence). The CDR3 length is 16 residues. Deletions cut 1 base from V and 0 bases from J, with 16 bases between. The CDR3 spells CSARGGTGASSYEQYF. DNA of the CDR3: TGCAGTGCTAGAGGGGGTACCGGGGCCAGCTCCTACGAGCAGTACTTC.

This clonotype was seen ten or more times. This may arise from a read error, as a much more abundant clone is one base away. The rearrangement joins TRBV7-2 to TRBJ1-6, with a weak D call TRBD1 (5 bases). The CDR3 has 15 residues. Germline V gene data show CDR1 as SGHTA and CDR2 as FQGNSA. Trimming removed 1 base from V and 8 bases from J, with 12 bases in between. CDR3 amino acids: CASSLGAGTHSPLHF. The CDR3 DNA follows: TGTGCCAGCAGCTTAGGGGCGGGGACCCATTCACCCCTCCACTTT.

The sample holds many counts of this clonotype. This chain joins TRBV7-9 and TRBJ2-7; 8 nucleotides agree with TRBD1. After removal of 4 bases from V and 3 bases from J, the junction contained 8 bases not matched to a gene. The V gene's germline CDR1 is SEHNR and CDR2 FQNEAQ (reference sequence). The length of the CDR3 is 15 residues. As DNA, the CDR3 is TGTGCCAGCAGCTCACCAATAACAGGGGGCTACGAGCAGTACTTC. It specifies CASSSPITGGYEQYF.

The genes are TRBV6-1 and TRBJ1-6; no firm D call. V lost 5 bases to trimming and J lost 5 bases, with 16 bases between them. In germline, CDR1 is MNHNS, CDR2 SASEGT. There are 16 residues in the CDR3. The CDR3 DNA is TGTGCCAGCAGTCGCGACACGCCTTGGGATAATTCACCCCTCCACTTT. Amino acids: CASSRDTPWDNSPLHF.

This clonotype was seen repeatedly, ten times or more. One end of the junction does not line up with germline, which may come from a read error. The genes are TRBV9 and TRBJ1-1; D ambiguous. The CDR3 length is 12 residues. From germline, CDR1 is SGDLS and CDR2 YYNGEE. DNA for the CDR3: TGTGCCAGCAGCGTAGGCAGCACTGAAGTTTTCTTT. It translates to CASSVGSTEVFF. Full variable domain (rest looked up from reference TRBV9 and TRBJ1-1): DSGVTQTPKHLITATGQRVTLRCSPRSGDLSVYWYQQSLDQGLQFLIQYYNGEERAKGNILERFSAQQFPDLHSELNLSSLELGDSALYFCASSVGSTEVFFGQGTRLTVV.

This clonotype was observed a handful of times. V usage is TRBV13 and J usage is TRBJ1-1; D may be TRBD1 (5 bases). Germline CDR1 PRHDT, CDR2 FYEKMQ (reference sequence). V lost 5 bases, J lost 8 bases, and 21 bases lay in between. The CDR3 runs to 15 residues. The CDR3 loop is CASSPHSEGLSEAFF. CDR3 sequence (DNA): TGTGCCAGCAGCCCTCACTCGGAGGGGCTATCCGAAGCTTTCTTT.

This rearrangement joins TRBV19 to TRBJ2-7, with a tentative D call TRBD1 (5 bases). This CDR3 has 15 residues. Germline V gene sequence: CDR1 LNHDA, CDR2 SQIVND (reference sequence). Trimming removed 6 bases at V and 3 bases at J, with 18 bases between. The CDR3 bases are TGTGCCAGTAGGAACACAGGAACAAACCTCTACGAGCAGTACTTC. It yields the protein CASRNTGTNLYEQYF. Variable domain in full (rest from reference TRBV19 and TRBJ2-7): DGGITQSPKYLFRKEGQNVTLSCEQNLNHDAMYWYRQDPGQGLRLIYYSQIVNDFQKGDIAEGYSVSREKKESFPLTVTSAQKNPTAFYLCASRNTGTNLYEQYFGPGTRLTVT.

This clonotype was observed many times. V gene TRBV7-2 combines with J gene TRBJ2-7; 11 bases are a match to TRBD2. V trimming: 4 bases; J trimming: 0 bases; junction bases outside the gene matches: 2. The length of the CDR3 is 15 residues. Germline V gives CDR1 SGHTA, CDR2 FQGNSA. The CDR3 DNA follows: TGTGCCAGCAGCTCTAGCGGGGGGTACTCCTACGAGCAGTACTTC. It encodes CASSSSGGYSYEQYF.

This clonotype was seen repeatedly, ten times or more. V is TRBV11-1 and J is TRBJ1-5; 9 nucleotides line up with TRBD1. This CDR3 has 15 amino acids. V was pared by 9 bases and J by 5 bases, with 11 bases of the junction left unmatched. Germline loops: CDR1 SGHAT, CDR2 FQDESV (reference sequence). DNA for the CDR3: TGTGCCAGGGCCGACGGGGACAGGGCGCATCAGCCCCAGCATTTT. Residues: CARADGDRAHQPQHF.

This clonotype has at least ten counts. V gene TRBV20-1 combines with J gene TRBJ2-7, with D unresolved. The CDR3 covers 14 residues. CDR1 and CDR2 (germline): DFQATT, SNEGSKA (reference sequence). The germline V and J ends were trimmed by 0 bases and 0 bases, with 9 bases remaining between them. The CDR3: CSARDSPSSYEQYF. The CDR3 coding sequence is TGCAGTGCTAGAGACAGCCCGAGCTCCTACGAGCAGTACTTC.

In this sample, this clonotype turned up many times. The rearrangement uses TRBV6-2 or TRBV6-3 and TRBJ2-5, with TRBD2 identical over 8 bases. CDR3 size: 16 residues. Germline values: CDR1 MNHEY, CDR2 SVGEGT. Trimming cost V 0 bases and J 2 bases; bases outside gene matches: 5. The DNA for the CDR3 is TGTGCCAGCAGTTACTCGGGGCGGGGGGCGCAAGAGACCCAGTACTTC. This gives the protein CASSYSGRGAQETQYF.

In this sample, this clonotype turned up many times. The chain is built from TRBV28 and TRBJ2-5; 15 bases align to TRBD2. The V and J ends lost 4 bases and 5 bases, in that order; junction bases with no gene match: 8. Germline CDR1 and CDR2: MDHEN and SYDVKM. This CDR3 comprises 17 residues. CDR3 amino acids: CASSSPGLAGGRETQYF. The DNA of the CDR3 is TGTGCCAGCAGTTCACCGGGACTAGCGGGAGGAAGGGAGACCCAGTACTTC.

This clonotype was seen ten or more times. The chain is built from TRBV6-5 and TRBJ1-6; 9 bases line up with TRBD1. Per germline, CDR1 MNHEY and CDR2 SVGAGI. V shed 0 bases and J 8 bases; nucleotides not matched to a gene: 5. This CDR3 spans 16 amino acids. As DNA, the CDR3 is TGTGCCAGCAGTTACTCGCGACAGGGGGTGGATTCACCCCTCCACTTT. The encoded protein is CASSYSRQGVDSPLHF.

This clonotype came up many times. This may be a read error, as it is one base from a much larger clone. The J gene is TRBJ2-2, the V gene TRBV28; 7 bases fit TRBD2. The CDR3 is 16 residues long. Germline CDR1 and CDR2: MDHEN and SYDVKM. V lost 3 bases, J lost 5 bases, and 9 bases stayed unmatched. CDR3 residues: CASSLTSSVETGELFF. The CDR3 DNA follows: TGTGCCAGCAGTTTGACTAGCTCAGTCGAGACCGGGGAGCTGTTTTTT.